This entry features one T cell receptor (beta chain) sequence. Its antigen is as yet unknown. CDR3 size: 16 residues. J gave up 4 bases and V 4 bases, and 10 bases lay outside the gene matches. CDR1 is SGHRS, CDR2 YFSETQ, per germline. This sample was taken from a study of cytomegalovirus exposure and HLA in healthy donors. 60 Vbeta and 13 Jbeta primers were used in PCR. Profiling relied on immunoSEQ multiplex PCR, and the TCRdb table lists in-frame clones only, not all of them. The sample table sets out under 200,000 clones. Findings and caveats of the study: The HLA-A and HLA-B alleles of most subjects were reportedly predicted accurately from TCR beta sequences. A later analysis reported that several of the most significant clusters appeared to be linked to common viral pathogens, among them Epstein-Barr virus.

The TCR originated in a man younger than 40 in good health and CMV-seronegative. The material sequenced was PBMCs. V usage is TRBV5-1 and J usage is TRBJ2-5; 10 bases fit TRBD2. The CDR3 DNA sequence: TGCGCCAGCAGCGAAAGCGGGAGGGCCGTTAGAGAGACCCAGTACTTC. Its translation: CASSESGRAVRETQYF.